Listed below are T cell receptor beta chains from one sample, sequenced in a study of cytomegalovirus exposure and HLA in healthy donors. Some clones are missing from TCRdb's copy, which holds only in-frame ones; the method was immunoSEQ multiplex PCR. This sample has around 200,000 clones, with more than 60% found just once. Sequencing input: PBMCs. The origin of the receptors is a man aged 50-60 years in good health and CMV-seronegative. Each CDR3 is given without its conserved first and last residue.

v_call	j_call	cdr3_aa
TRBV5-4	TRBJ2-5	ASSWGLAGRETQY
TRBV5-1	TRBJ2-2	ASSILSEPTGELF
TRBV7-6	TRBJ2-6	ASSLGRAPGANVLT
TRBV27	TRBJ2-1	ASRQDSYNEQF
TRBV7-7	TRBJ2-3	ASSPGRVLTDTQY
TRBV30	TRBJ2-7	ALSGGAFREQY
TRBV10-2	TRBJ2-7	ASKEGTSGKDEQY
TRBV2	TRBJ1-5	ASEEGASQPQH
TRBV28	TRBJ2-5	ASSSEETQY
TRBV27	TRBJ2-7	ASSLGQNYEQY
TRBV5-1	TRBJ1-1	ASSFPSSEAF
TRBV19	TRBJ2-2	ASSMRGGTGELF
TRBV30	TRBJ2-7	AWSVGQGGPEQY
TRBV28	TRBJ1-5	ASSIPQNSNQPQH
TRBV6-1	TRBJ2-3	ASSGTRGGLPADTQY
TRBV5-6	TRBJ2-5	ASSERSGPERETQY
TRBV10-1	TRBJ2-3	ASSGTSGPSGVADTQY
TRBV25-1	TRBJ2-3	ASSGSLGREDLTDTQY
TRBV28	TRBJ2-7	ASSPVSGLYEQY
TRBV6-1	TRBJ2-4	ASSGGLAGTDGSQY
TRBV28	TRBJ2-5	ASSSQGPQETQY
TRBV4-1	TRBJ1-5	ASSQLGTGGFQPQH
TRBV28	TRBJ2-1	ASTLAGGAGNEQF
TRBV10-1	TRBJ2-5	ASSDQRRQETQY
TRBV2	TRBJ1-1	ASSDGGGGRTEAF
TRBV5-4	TRBJ1-2	ASSVRQGAIINYGYT
TRBV9	TRBJ2-1	ASSVSPPGLAGGHEQF
TRBV5-1	TRBJ2-3	ASSGGLAGRTDTQY
TRBV9	TRBJ2-1	ASSVAGNVYNEQF
TRBV28	TRBJ2-7	ASSLRETSGRSYEQY
TRBV9	TRBJ2-7	ASSAGTGTYEQY
TRBV5-6	TRBJ1-4	ASTTLGDREKLF
TRBV12-5	TRBJ2-2	ASGSGQGNTGELF
TRBV2	TRBJ2-2	ASSSTPTGELF
TRBV7-6	TRBJ1-2	ASSPSTGYGYT
TRBV5-4	TRBJ2-7	ASSLEGTGSEQY
TRBV9	TRBJ2-3	ASSVGGSGPDTQY
TRBV30	TRBJ2-1	AWSGTSGFNYNEQF
TRBV5-1	TRBJ2-7	ASSLVRGVYEQY
TRBV19	TRBJ2-1	ASSGQGGNEQF
TRBV30	TRBJ1-3	AWTQAGVNTIY
TRBV18	TRBJ1-2	ASSEGTSGGYT
TRBV27	TRBJ2-3	ASRNWDRTKKGTDTQY
TRBV9	TRBJ2-6	ASSEGTDLSGANVLT
TRBV29-1	TRBJ2-3	SVDLRSTDTQY
TRBV11-2	TRBJ2-1	ASRRIAGPSSYNEQF
TRBV7-3	TRBJ1-3	ASSLDCRGWSRGNTIY
TRBV30	TRBJ1-6	ALRGDSRNSPLH
TRBV30	TRBJ2-2	AWRSDRTGELF
TRBV6-1	TRBJ1-2	ASTRPGTYGYT
TRBV28	TRBJ1-2	ASSPSHGYT
TRBV5-1	TRBJ1-2	ASSLTGQNYGYT
TRBV18	TRBJ1-4	ASSPPGQGGEKLF
TRBV12-5	TRBJ2-5	ASGLVSGSSGTQY
TRBV4-1	TRBJ2-3	ASSQDTGSGTDTQY
TRBV6-6	TRBJ2-7	ASRGGLLSSYEQY
TRBV6-1	TRBJ1-4	ASSGQGYATNEKLF